This T cell receptor (beta chain) is from a study of T cell responses to AZD1222 COVID-19 vaccine. The CDR3 consists of 14 residues. The germline CDR1 and CDR2 sequences are MDHEN and SYDVKM. Trimming left V 3 bases short and J 1 base short, with 9 bases between. The table came from immunoSEQ multiplex PCR; TCRdb's copy has only in-frame clones and leaves some out. The repertoire has 86,000 or so clones, 80% to 95% of them found once; the top ten carry roughly 4.5%. About this clone itself: No antigen is known for it.

Study-level results: Spike-specific TCRs gained breadth and depth after people received two AZD1222 doses.

The chain joins TRBV28 to TRBJ1-1; TRBD1 is a possible D gene (5 bases). The specimen comprised peripheral blood, sampled on day 0 of MenACWY control vaccination. The clonotype was recovered from an adult in good health. CDR3 coding DNA: TGTGCCAGCAGTTTGGGGGTAAGGAACACTGAAGCTTTCTTT. It codes for CASSLGVRNTEAFF. The variable domain in full, completed from reference TRBV28 and TRBJ1-1, reads DVKVTQSSRYLVKRTGEKVFLECVQDMDHENMFWYRQDPGLGLRLIYFSYDVKMKEKGDIPEGYSVSREKKERFSLILESASTNQTSMYLCASSLGVRNTEAFFGQGTRLTVV.